This entry is about one TCR beta chain. It has no known antigen specificity. Per-nucleotide qualities are absent, and no much larger clonotype sits a single base away. Library prep was done by RT-PCR. The sequencer was an Illumina HiSeq 2500. TCRdb ran its own pipeline on the public reads, namely fastp trimming at Q25 and MiXCR clone calling, and kept in-frame beta chains. Rows are unified per CDR3 protein, each entry keeping the most common DNA and genes. A total of more than 600,000 distinct CDR3 sequences appear in this sample, approximately 18% of them only once. About 11% of the sample is held by the ten biggest clonotypes. The CDR3, from cysteine to phenylalanine, totals 14 residues. Only CDR3 DNA is held: 42 bases, read in frame from base 1. V loses 4 bases at its end and J loses 5 bases; junction bases beyond the gene matches: 4. The data belong to a study of response to subunit inactivated influenza vaccine (dated by TCRdb to 2016 to 2019). Some background on the complete study: To follow how T cells responded to a trivalent subunit inactivated influenza vaccine, the researchers relied on deep quantitative profiling of the T cell receptor repertoire. The investigation overall reported the following: The authors proposed that each seasonal influenza vaccination may bring in only a limited number of new T cells.

The receptor was isolated from a man between 45 and 60 years old who received an inactivated influenza vaccine. Donor details come from another sample of the same person, matched by shared clones. The sequencing used PBMCs from blood, collected about 5 days after vaccination. This chain joins TRBV12-3 or TRBV12-4 to TRBJ2-5; the central 10 bases match TRBD1. The nucleotide sequence reads TGTGCCAGCAGTTACCCGGACAGGGGGGAGACCCAGTACTTC. This codes for CASSYPDRGETQYF.